This record concerns one TCR beta chain sequence. The same CDR3 can be traced to other DNA sequences in this sample. How the authors handled the data: Researchers report that nucleated cell counts were estimated from reference gene primer amplification. Assay used: immunoSEQ multiplex PCR; TCRdb lists only in-frame clones, some missing. V, J and clone size were drawn from that table, and D and trimming were deduced from the DNA. This sample has 380,000 or so clones; over 65% occur once, and the top ten carry 1.1%. The sample is drawn from a study of blood T cell repertoires in COVID-19. The overall study: There were acute and convalescent COVID-19 samples, and they came from the United States, Italy and Spain. Sources were T cells, B-cell-depleted T cells, or PBMCs; the material itself was cDNA or gDNA.

Sequenced input: peripheral blood. The TCR was taken from a human donor with acute or convalescent COVID-19. The donor label of this sample is uncertain.

The DNA for the CDR3 is TGTGCCAGCAGCCGGGGACAGACGAACACTGAAGCTTTCTTT. It codes for CASSRGQTNTEAFF. J is TRBJ1-1 and V is TRBV7-9; 7 positions agree with TRBD1. V trimming: 5 bases; J trimming: 1 base; junction bases outside the gene matches: 4. In germline, CDR1 is SEHNR, CDR2 FQNEAQ (reference sequence). The CDR3 covers 14 residues.